One sample yielded the 8 T cell receptor beta chains listed below, sequenced in a study of Graves' ophthalmopathy and Graves' hyperthyroidism. Beta-chain TCR CDR3 regions were amplified from RNA transcripts. First-round RT-PCR with HTBI primers preceded a second-round multiplex PCR. TCRdb recomputed calls from the multiplex PCR reads with MiXCR, one row per CDR3 protein. The table includes roughly 610,000 distinct CDR3 sequences, approximately 22% detected once. Sequencing input: peripheral blood. The receptors here all came from a woman aged 18-29 years with stable Graves' hyperthyroidism. Some clones in this sample may be carry-over from other donors' samples.

This clonotype was counted at least ten times. V usage is TRBV2 and J usage is TRBJ2-7; D is tentatively TRBD1 or TRBD2 (5 bases each). Trimming pared 3 bases from V and 5 bases from J, leaving 8 bases between. The CDR3 has 12 residues. Germline values: CDR1 SNHLY, CDR2 FYNNEI. The CDR3 sequence: CASSDVGHEQYF. The CDR3 region has the DNA TGTGCCAGCAGTGATGTGGGACACGAGCAGTACTTC.

The chain carries TRBV11-1 and TRBJ1-1, with TRBD1 matching over 9 bases. V dropped 0 bases and J dropped 4; count of bases not matched to a gene: 6. The CDR3 runs 16 residues. Germline CDR1 reads SGHAT; CDR2 reads FQDESV (reference sequence). CDR3 DNA sequence: TGTGCCAGCAGCTTAGCGGGACAGGGCTTATTCACTGAAGCTTTCTTT. Its translation: CASSLAGQGLFTEAFF.

Only a few counts were recorded for this clonotype. The V call is TRBV10-3, the J call TRBJ2-5; tentatively, D is TRBD1 or TRBD2 (6 bases each). Germline lookup yields CDR1 ENHRY and CDR2 SYGVKD. The V end lost 4 bases, the J end lost 0 bases, and 12 bases lay between the germline ends. The CDR3 consists of 15 residues. In DNA, the CDR3 is TGTGCCATCAGTGCTAGCGACAGGTACCAAGAGACCCAGTACTTC. It yields the protein CAISASDRYQETQYF.

This CDR3 is CASKVGSPSYEQYF. CDR3 in DNA: TGTGCCAGCAAGGTGGGGTCGCCCTCCTACGAGCAGTACTTC. This sequence joins TRBV6-1 and TRBJ2-7; no clear D gene. The germline V gene has CDR1 MNHNS and CDR2 SASEGT. This CDR3 has 14 amino acids. Trimming stripped 7 bases from V and 0 bases from J, with 13 bases between.

This clonotype appeared many times. The rearrangement links TRBV5-1 to TRBJ2-5, with D maybe TRBD2 (6 bases). Germline V gene lookup returns CDR1 SGHRS and CDR2 YFSETQ. V gave up 2 bases and J gave up 2 bases, with 13 bases separating them. The CDR3 consists of 15 residues. The CDR3 region has the DNA TGCGCCAGCAGCTTACAGTCGGAGGGACAAGAGACCCAGTACTTC. Translation gives CASSLQSEGQETQYF.

The table lists this clonotype with many counts. The chain employs TRBV6-1 and TRBJ1-1; D gene ambiguous. This CDR3 spans 14 amino acids. The germline V gene encodes CDR1 MNHNS and CDR2 SASEGT. V was pared by 0 bases and J by 4 bases, with 9 bases between. The CDR3 DNA follows: TGTGCCAGCAGTGAAGCTGGAGTAAGCACTGAAGCTTTCTTT. The encoded protein is CASSEAGVSTEAFF.

Here the CDR3 reads CSARRQLEQKAFF. The CDR3 bases are TGCAGTGCTAGACGGCAACTTGAACAGAAAGCTTTCTTT. The chain has TRBV20-1 and TRBJ1-1; D ambiguous. This CDR3 region has 13 residues. V was cut by 2 bases and J by 9 bases, with 16 bases left in between. The germline CDR1 and CDR2 sequences are DFQATT and SNEGSKA (reference sequence).

The chain joins TRBV20-1 to TRBJ2-6; 7 nucleotides agree with TRBD2. Germline V lookup: CDR1 DFQATT, CDR2 SNEGSKA (reference sequence). The length of the CDR3 is 15 residues. J gave up 2 bases and V 5 bases, and 6 bases lay outside the gene matches. CDR3 sequence: CSASGREAGANVLTF. The CDR3 DNA follows: TGCAGTGCTTCGGGGAGGGAAGCTGGGGCCAACGTCCTGACTTTC.